These 14 T cell receptor beta chains were all obtained from the same sample, sequenced in a study of blood T cell repertoires in COVID-19. Generated by immunoSEQ multiplex PCR, the TCRdb table keeps only in-frame clones and is missing some. The data hold some 140,000 clones, with around 78% observed a single time. Sequencing input: peripheral blood. All receptors derive from an elderly man with acute or convalescent COVID-19.

J is TRBJ1-1 and V is TRBV7-8; possibly TRBD1 for D (5 bases). Trimming stripped 5 bases from V and 1 base from J, with 14 bases between. The germline gives CDR1 SGHVS, CDR2 FQNEAQ. The CDR3 length is 15 residues. The CDR3, as DNA: TGTGCCAGCAGCCGAGCGGCGGGGACGAACACTGAAGCTTTCTTT. This gives the protein CASSRAAGTNTEAFF. Together with reference TRBV7-8 and TRBJ1-1, the CDR3 gives the full variable domain: GAGVSQSPRYKVAKRGQDVALRCDPISGHVSLFWYQQALGQGPEFLTYFQNEAQLDKSGLPSDRFFAERPEGSVSTLKIQRTQQEDSAVYLCASSRAAGTNTEAFFGQGTRLTVV.

The chain joins TRBV5-1 to TRBJ2-5; D is perhaps TRBD2 (6 bases). There are 16 residues in the CDR3. V shed 0 bases and J shed 1 base, with 13 bases lying between them. The V gene's germline CDR1 is SGHRS and CDR2 YFSETQ. The DNA of the CDR3 is TGCGCCAGCAGCTTGGCGGTGGGGACTGGCCAAGAGACCCAGTACTTC. Translating gives CASSLAVGTGQETQYF.

The rearrangement joins TRBV6-6 to TRBJ2-5; D unclear. This CDR3 is built from 11 residues. CDR1 MNHNY and CDR2 SVGAGI come from the germline V gene (reference sequence). V was cut by 8 bases and J by 1 base, with 5 bases left in between. In nucleotides, the CDR3 is TGTGCCAGCCTTATCCAAGAGACCCAGTACTTC. Protein product: CASLIQETQYF.

This chain uses TRBV19 with TRBJ1-1; D is possibly TRBD1 (6 bases). Germline V gene sequence: CDR1 LNHDA, CDR2 SQIVND (reference sequence). Trimming pared 5 bases from V and 1 base from J, leaving 20 bases between. The CDR3 is 17 amino acids. CDR3 nucleotides: TGTGCCAGTAGTCCCACTGGACGGACAGTGGGGAACACTGAAGCTTTCTTT. Protein sequence: CASSPTGRTVGNTEAFF.

The chain combines TRBV2 with TRBJ1-2, with D perhaps matching TRBD1 (6 bases). Germline V gene lookup returns CDR1 SNHLY and CDR2 FYNNEI. The CDR3 has 16 residues. The V and J ends lost 6 bases and 4 bases respectively, with 21 bases between them. The CDR3 region is CASSGLQGLPGYGYTF. The CDR3, as DNA: TGTGCCAGCAGCGGTCTACAGGGCCTCCCCGGCTATGGCTACACCTTC.

The rearrangement joins TRBV5-1 to TRBJ2-1; 7 bases agree with TRBD1. The V segment lost 4 bases and the J segment 4 bases; nucleotides outside the gene matches: 11. From germline, CDR1 is SGHRS and CDR2 YFSETQ. This CDR3 comprises 16 residues. This CDR3 reads CASSTAPGQRYNEQFF. In DNA, the CDR3 is TGCGCCAGCAGCACAGCACCGGGACAGAGATACAATGAGCAGTTCTTC.

This chain connects TRBV5-6 to TRBJ2-5; 13 bases agree with TRBD2. With V trimmed by 4 bases and J by 5 bases, 5 bases remained unmatched. The CDR3 extends over 15 amino acids. Per the germline V gene, CDR1 is SGHDT and CDR2 is YYEEEE. The CDR3 DNA sequence: TGTGCCAGCAGCGGGCCGGGACTAGCGGGGGAGACCCAGTACTTC. Encoded protein: CASSGPGLAGETQYF.

This clone was seen only once. The chain carries TRBV7-9 and TRBJ1-6, with 9 bases that match TRBD1. The CDR3 has 16 residues. Germline CDR1 is SEHNR and CDR2 is FQNEAQ (reference sequence). Trimming at V came to 1 base and at J to 9 bases, leaving 7 bases not matched to a gene. DNA of the CDR3: TGTGCCAGCAGCTTAGTTTTGGGACAGGGTACTTCACCCCTCCACTTT. It codes for CASSLVLGQGTSPLHF.

The chain joins TRBV5-1 to TRBJ2-7; D remains unclear. The CDR3 spans 14 residues. The germline CDR1 and CDR2 sequences are SGHRS and YFSETQ. V dropped 2 bases and J dropped 4 bases, with 13 bases sitting between them. CDR3 loop: CASSFDTPEYEQYF. The CDR3, as DNA: TGCGCCAGCAGCTTCGACACCCCGGAATACGAGCAGTACTTC.

This clone was observed a handful of times. The chain has TRBV7-9 and TRBJ2-2; TRBD1 might be the D (5 bases). The V end was cut by 5 bases, the J end by 3 bases, with 13 bases between. The CDR3 contains 15 residues. Germline V CDR1 and CDR2: SEHNR, FQNEAQ (reference sequence). The CDR3, as DNA: TGTGCCAGCAGCCTACCAGGGAAGGACACCGGGGAGCTGTTTTTT. Amino acid sequence: CASSLPGKDTGELFF. The entire variable domain, with the rest obtained from reference TRBV7-9 and TRBJ2-2, is as follows: DTGVSQNPRHKITKRGQNVTFRCDPISEHNRLYWYRQTLGQGPEFLTYFQNEAQLEKSRLLSDRFSAERPKGSFSTLEIQRTEQGDSAMYLCASSLPGKDTGELFFGEGSRLTVL.

This clone was observed a single time. The rearrangement links TRBV7-2 to TRBJ2-7; tentative D call: TRBD2 (5 bases). The germline CDR1 and CDR2 sequences are SGHTA and FQGNSA. The CDR3 contains 15 residues. V lost 0 bases and J lost 3, with 12 bases in between. Written as DNA, the CDR3 is TGTGCCAGCAGCTTAGCTTACGGTGAGGGCTACGAGCAGTACTTC. Its protein product is CASSLAYGEGYEQYF.

The CDR3 bases are TGTGCCAGCAGTGAAGGGGGCCCGAACACCGGGGAGCTGTTTTTT. It specifies CASSEGGPNTGELFF. The chain uses TRBV2 and TRBJ2-2; weak D call: TRBD1 (5 bases). Trimming pared 1 base from V and 0 bases from J, leaving 6 bases between. Germline V CDR1 and CDR2: SNHLY, FYNNEI. The CDR3 covers 15 residues. Variable domain in full (rest from reference TRBV2 and TRBJ2-2): EPEVTQTPSHQVTQMGQEVILRCVPISNHLYFYWYRQILGQKVEFLVSFYNNEISEKSEIFDDQFSVERPDGSNFTLKIRSTKLEDSAMYFCASSEGGPNTGELFFGEGSRLTVL.

The V call is TRBV6-5, the J call TRBJ1-2, with 7 positions matching TRBD1. Germline V lookup: CDR1 MNHEY, CDR2 SVGAGI. This CDR3 has 13 residues. The ends lost 8 bases at V and 2 bases at J; junction bases unmatched: 5. The CDR3 protein is CASGQAPNYGYTF. CDR3 bases: TGTGCCAGCGGACAGGCCCCGAACTATGGCTACACCTTC.

This clone has more than one count but fewer than ten. J is TRBJ2-2 and V is TRBV7-6; D may be TRBD2 (6 bases). The CDR3 is 15 amino acids. V was cut by 10 bases and J by 3 bases, with 18 bases left in between. The germline V gene encodes CDR1 SGHVS and CDR2 FNYEAQ. CDR3 sequence: CATFTGVTDTGELFF. Written as DNA, the CDR3 is TGTGCCACCTTTACGGGGGTTACGGACACCGGGGAGCTGTTTTTT.